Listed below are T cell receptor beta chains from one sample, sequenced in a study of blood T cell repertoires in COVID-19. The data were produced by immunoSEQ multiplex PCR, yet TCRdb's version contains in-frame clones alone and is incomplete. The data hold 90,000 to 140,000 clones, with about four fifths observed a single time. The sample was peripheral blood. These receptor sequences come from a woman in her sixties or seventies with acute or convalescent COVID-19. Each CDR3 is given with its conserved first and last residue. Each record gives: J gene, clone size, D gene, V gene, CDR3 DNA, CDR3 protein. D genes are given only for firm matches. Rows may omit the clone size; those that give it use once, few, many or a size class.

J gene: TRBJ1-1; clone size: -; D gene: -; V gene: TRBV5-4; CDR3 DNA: TGTGCCAGCAGCGAACAGGTCAGGGACACTGAAGCTTTCTTT; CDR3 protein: CASSEQVRDTEAFF
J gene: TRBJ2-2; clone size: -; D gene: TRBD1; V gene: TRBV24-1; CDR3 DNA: TGTGCCACCAGTGATTACAGGGGGCCCGCGAACACCGGGGAGCTGTTTTTT; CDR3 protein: CATSDYRGPANTGELFF
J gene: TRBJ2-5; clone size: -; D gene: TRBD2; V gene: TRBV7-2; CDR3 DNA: TGTGCCATCCGGGGGCTAGCGGGAGAGACCCAGTACTTC; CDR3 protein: CAIRGLAGETQYF
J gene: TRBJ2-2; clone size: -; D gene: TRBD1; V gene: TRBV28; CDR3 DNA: TGTGCCAGCAGTTTACGAATCGGGACAGGGAGTGGCGGGGAGCTGTTTTTT; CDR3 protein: CASSLRIGTGSGGELFF
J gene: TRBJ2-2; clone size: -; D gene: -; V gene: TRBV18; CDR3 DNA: TGTGCCAGCTCACCCCCGGGGACACCGAACACCGGGGAGCTGTTTTTT; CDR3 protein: CASSPPGTPNTGELFF
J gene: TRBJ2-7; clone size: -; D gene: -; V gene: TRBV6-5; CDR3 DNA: TGTGCCAGCAGTTCCCAGGGACTTGGCGAGCAGTACTTC; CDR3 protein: CASSSQGLGEQYF
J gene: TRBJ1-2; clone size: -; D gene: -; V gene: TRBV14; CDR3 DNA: TGTGCCAGCAGCCTACGGACAGCATTCGCAAACTATGGCTACACCTTC; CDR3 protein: CASSLRTAFANYGYTF
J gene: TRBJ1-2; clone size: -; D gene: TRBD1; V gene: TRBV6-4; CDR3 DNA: TGTGCCAGCAGTCCCGACAGGGGCTATGGCTACACCTTC; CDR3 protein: CASSPDRGYGYTF
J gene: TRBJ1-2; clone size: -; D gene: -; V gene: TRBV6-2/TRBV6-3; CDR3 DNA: TGTGCCAGCAGTTACGGTTGGACACCTGGCTACACCTTC; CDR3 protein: CASSYGWTPGYTF
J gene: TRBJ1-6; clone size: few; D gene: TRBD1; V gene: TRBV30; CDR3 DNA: TGTGCCTGGACAACGGACAGGGGCGGTTCACCCCTCCACTTT; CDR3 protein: CAWTTDRGGSPLHF
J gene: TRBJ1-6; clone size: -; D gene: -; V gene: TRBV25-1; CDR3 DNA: TGTGCCAGCCAACCAAGGGCAGGGTGGTATTCACCCCTCCACTTT; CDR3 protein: CASQPRAGWYSPLHF
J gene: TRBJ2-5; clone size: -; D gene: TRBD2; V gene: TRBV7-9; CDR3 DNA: TGTGCCAGCAGCTCACTAGCGGGTGGAGAGACCCAGTACTTC; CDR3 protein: CASSSLAGGETQYF
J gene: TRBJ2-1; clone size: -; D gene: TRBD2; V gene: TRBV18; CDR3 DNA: TGTGCCAGCTCACCACGTACGGCGGGAGCAATCAATGAGCAGTTCTTC; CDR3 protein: CASSPRTAGAINEQFF
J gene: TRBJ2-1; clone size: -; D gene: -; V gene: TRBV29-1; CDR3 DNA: TGCAGCGTTGAAGAGGTCAGCTCCTACAATGAGCAGTTCTTC; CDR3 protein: CSVEEVSSYNEQFF
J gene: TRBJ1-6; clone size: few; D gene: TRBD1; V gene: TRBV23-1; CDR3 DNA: TGCGCCAGCACCGGACAGGGGACAGGTGGGGCTCACTATAATTCACCCCTCCACTTT; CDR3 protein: CASTGQGTGGAHYNSPLHF
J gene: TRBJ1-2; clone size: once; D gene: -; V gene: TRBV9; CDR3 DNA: TGTGCCAGCAGCGTAGTACCGGGGAGCTATGGCTACACCTTC; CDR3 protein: CASSVVPGSYGYTF
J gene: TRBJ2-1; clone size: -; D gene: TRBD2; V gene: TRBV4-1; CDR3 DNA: TGCGCCAGCAGCCAAGTCCTTACGGGACTAGTGGGGCGGGAGCAGTTCTTC; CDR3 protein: CASSQVLTGLVGREQFF
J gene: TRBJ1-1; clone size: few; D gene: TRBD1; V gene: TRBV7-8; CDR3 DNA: TGTGCCAGCAGCTTATGGACAGGGGGCTCGAACACTGAAGCTTTCTTT; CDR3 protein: CASSLWTGGSNTEAFF
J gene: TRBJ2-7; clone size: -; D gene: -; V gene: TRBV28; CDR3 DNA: TGTGCCAGCAGTCGACAGACCTACGAGCAGTACTTC; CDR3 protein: CASSRQTYEQYF
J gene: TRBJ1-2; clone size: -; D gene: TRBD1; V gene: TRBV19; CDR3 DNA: TGTGCCAGTAGATCCGGGACAGTTCAATACACCTATGGCTACACCTTC; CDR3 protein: CASRSGTVQYTYGYTF
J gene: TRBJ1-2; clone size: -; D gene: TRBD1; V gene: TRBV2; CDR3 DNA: TGTGCCAGCACGGATCCGGGACAGGGTGTCTATGGCTACACCTTC; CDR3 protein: CASTDPGQGVYGYTF
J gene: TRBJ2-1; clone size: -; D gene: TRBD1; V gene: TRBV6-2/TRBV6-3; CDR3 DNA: TGTGCCAGCAGTTACTCGACGGGACAGGGAAGAATTCTAGCGTACAATGAGCAGTTCTTC; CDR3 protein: CASSYSTGQGRILAYNEQFF
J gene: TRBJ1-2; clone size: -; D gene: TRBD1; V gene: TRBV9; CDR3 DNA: TGTGCCAGCAGCCTAGGGGTGACAGGGGTTGGCTACACCTTC; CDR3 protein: CASSLGVTGVGYTF
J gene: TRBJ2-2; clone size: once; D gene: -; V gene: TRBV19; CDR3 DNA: TGTGCCAGTACACCACCGGGACAAAGGGACACCGGGGAGCTGTTTTTT; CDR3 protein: CASTPPGQRDTGELFF